This TCR beta chain appears in the sequencing data of a study of blood T cells in healthy people across ages. The CDR3 sequence is 16 residues long. V lost 3 bases to trimming and J lost 5 bases; unmatched junction nucleotides: 9. The V gene's germline CDR1 is SGDLS and CDR2 YYNGEE. This clonotype was seen at least ten times. PCR was performed a second time for about 7 to 11 cycles using a sample-barcoded 5' primer and a J-beta primer mix. TCRdb used MiXCR to reprocess the 5' RACE reads, holding one entry per CDR3 protein. The data hold approximately 400,000 distinct CDR3 sequences, with 45% to 65% observed a single time. Isolated PBMCs totaled at least 6.5 million in each sample.

V gene TRBV9 combines with J gene TRBJ2-1, with 9 bases identical to TRBD1. The sequenced sample consisted of blood. The source of this sequence is a man aged 55 to 70 in good health. The CDR3 sequence is CASSARTGQGNNEQFF. Written as DNA, the CDR3 is TGTGCCAGCAGCGCACGGACGGGACAGGGTAACAATGAGCAGTTCTTC.